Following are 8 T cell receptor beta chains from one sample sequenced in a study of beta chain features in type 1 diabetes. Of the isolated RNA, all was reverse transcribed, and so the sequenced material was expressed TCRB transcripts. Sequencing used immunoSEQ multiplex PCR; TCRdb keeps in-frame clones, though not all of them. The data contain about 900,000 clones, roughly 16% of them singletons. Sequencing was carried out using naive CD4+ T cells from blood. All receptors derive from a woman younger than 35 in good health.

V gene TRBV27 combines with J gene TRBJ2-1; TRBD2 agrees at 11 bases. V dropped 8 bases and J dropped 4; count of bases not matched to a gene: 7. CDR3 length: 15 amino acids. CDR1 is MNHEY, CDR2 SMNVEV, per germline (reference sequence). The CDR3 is CASGPLAGAYNEQFF. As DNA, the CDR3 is TGTGCCAGCGGACCACTAGCGGGGGCATACAATGAGCAGTTCTTC.

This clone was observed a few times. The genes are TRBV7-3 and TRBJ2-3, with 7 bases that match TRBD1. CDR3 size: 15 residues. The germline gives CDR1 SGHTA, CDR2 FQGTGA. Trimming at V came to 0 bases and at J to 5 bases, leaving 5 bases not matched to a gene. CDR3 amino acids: CASSLTFAGGDTQYF. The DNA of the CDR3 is TGTGCCAGCAGCTTAACGTTCGCAGGGGGAGATACGCAGTATTTT.

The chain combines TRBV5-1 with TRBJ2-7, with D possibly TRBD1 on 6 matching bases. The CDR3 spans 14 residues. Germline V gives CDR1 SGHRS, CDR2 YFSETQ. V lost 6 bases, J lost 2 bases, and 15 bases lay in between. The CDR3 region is CASTEQGSPYEQYF. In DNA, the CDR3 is TGCGCCAGCACCGAACAGGGATCCCCCTACGAGCAGTACTTC.

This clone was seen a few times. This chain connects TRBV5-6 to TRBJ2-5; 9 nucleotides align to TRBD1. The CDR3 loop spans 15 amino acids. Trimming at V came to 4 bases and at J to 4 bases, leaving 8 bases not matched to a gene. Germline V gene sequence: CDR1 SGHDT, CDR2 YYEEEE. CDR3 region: CASSRNRGRGETQYF. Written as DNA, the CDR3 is TGTGCCAGCAGCCGGAACAGGGGGCGCGGAGAGACCCAGTACTTC.

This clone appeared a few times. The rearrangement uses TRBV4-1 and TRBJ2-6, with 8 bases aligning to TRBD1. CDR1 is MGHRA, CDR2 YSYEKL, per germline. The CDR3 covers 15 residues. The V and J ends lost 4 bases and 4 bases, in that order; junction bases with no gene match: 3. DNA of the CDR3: TGCGCCAGCAGCCCCGGACAGGGAGGGGCCAACGTCCTGACTTTC. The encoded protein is CASSPGQGGANVLTF.

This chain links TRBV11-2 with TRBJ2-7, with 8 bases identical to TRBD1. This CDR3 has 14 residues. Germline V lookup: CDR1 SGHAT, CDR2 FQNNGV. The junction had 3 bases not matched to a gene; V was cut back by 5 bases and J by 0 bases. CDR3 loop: CASSRQGISYEQYF. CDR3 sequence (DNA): TGTGCCAGCAGCCGACAGGGGATCTCCTACGAGCAGTACTTC.

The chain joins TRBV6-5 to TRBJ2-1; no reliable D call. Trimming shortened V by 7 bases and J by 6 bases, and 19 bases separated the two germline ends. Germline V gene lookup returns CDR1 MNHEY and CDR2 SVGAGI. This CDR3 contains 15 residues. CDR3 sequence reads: CASMTRPVAANEQFF. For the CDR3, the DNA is TGTGCCAGCATGACCCGGCCCGTGGCGGCCAATGAGCAGTTCTTC.

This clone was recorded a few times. CDR3 sequence (DNA): TGTGCCAGCAGCGACCCTCCTAGGGCAGGTGGAGAGACCCAGTACTTC. Translation gives CASSDPPRAGGETQYF. The V and J genes are TRBV7-9 and TRBJ2-5; D gene ambiguous. Germline V gives CDR1 SEHNR, CDR2 FQNEAQ (reference sequence). The CDR3 has 16 amino acids. V lost 5 bases and J 4 bases, leaving 20 bases between the germline ends.